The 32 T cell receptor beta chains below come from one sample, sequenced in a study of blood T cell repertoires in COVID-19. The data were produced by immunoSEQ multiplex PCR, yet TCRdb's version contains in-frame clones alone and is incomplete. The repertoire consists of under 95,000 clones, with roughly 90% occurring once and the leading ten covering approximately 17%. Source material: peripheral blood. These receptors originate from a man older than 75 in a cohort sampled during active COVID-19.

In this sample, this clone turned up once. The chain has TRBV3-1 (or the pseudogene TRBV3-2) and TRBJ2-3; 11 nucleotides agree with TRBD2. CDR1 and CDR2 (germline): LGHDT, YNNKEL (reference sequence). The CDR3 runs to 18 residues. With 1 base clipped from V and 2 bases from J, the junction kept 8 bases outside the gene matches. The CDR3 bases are TGTGCCAGCAGCCAAGGTCTTACTAGCGGGGGAACCACAGATACGCAGTATTTT. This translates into CASSQGLTSGGTTDTQYF.

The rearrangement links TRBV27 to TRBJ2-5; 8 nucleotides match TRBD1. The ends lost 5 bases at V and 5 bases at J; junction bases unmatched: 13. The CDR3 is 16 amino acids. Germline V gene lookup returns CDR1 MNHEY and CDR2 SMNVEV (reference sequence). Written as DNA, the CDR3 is TGTGCCAGCAGTCCACTATGGACAGGGAGGCAGGAGACCCAGTACTTC. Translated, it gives CASSPLWTGRQETQYF.

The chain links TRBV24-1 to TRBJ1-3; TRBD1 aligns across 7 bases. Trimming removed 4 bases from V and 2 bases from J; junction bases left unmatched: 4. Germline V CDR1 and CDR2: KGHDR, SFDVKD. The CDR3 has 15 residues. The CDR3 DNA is TGTGCCACCAGTGAGGGTAGGGGGCCTGGAAACACCATATATTTT. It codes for CATSEGRGPGNTIYF.

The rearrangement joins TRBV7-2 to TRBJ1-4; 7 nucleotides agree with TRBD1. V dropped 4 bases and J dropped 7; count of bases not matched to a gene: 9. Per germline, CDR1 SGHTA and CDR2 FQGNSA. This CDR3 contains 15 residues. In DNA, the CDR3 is TGTGCCAGCAGCTCGACAGGGACTCTGGGTGAAAAACTGTTTTTT. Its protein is CASSSTGTLGEKLFF.

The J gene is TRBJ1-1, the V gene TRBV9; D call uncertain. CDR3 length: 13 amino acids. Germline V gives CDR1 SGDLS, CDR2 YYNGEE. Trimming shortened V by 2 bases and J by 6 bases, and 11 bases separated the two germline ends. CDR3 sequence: CASSVRQESEAFF. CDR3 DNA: TGTGCCAGCAGCGTGAGACAAGAATCTGAAGCTTTCTTT.

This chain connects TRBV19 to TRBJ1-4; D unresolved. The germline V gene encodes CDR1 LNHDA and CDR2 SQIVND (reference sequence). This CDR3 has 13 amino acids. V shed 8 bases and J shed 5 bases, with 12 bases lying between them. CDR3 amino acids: CASDDRRNEKLFF. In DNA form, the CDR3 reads TGTGCCAGTGACGATCGGAGAAATGAAAAACTGTTTTTT.

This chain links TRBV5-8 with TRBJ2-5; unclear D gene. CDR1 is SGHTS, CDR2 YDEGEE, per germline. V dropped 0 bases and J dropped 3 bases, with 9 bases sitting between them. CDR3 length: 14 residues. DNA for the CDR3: TGTGCCAGCAGCTTGGGTCTAGTCGAAGAGACCCAGTACTTC. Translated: CASSLGLVEETQYF.

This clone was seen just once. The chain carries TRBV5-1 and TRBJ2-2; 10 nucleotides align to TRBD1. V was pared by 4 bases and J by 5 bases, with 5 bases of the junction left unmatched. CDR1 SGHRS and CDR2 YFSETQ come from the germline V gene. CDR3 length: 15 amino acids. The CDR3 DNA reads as TGCGCCAGCAGCCACCGGGACAGGGGAACCGGGGAGCTGTTTTTT. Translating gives CASSHRDRGTGELFF.

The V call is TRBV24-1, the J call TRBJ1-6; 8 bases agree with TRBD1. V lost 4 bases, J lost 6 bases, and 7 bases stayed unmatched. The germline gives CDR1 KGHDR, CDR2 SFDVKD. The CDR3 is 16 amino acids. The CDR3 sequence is CATSDYPDRANSPLHF. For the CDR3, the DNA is TGTGCCACCAGTGACTACCCGGACAGGGCTAATTCACCCCTCCACTTT.

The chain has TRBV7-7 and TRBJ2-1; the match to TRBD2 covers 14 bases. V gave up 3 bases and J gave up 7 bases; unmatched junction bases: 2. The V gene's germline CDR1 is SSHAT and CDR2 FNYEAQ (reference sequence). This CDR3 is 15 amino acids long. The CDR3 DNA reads TGTGCCAGCAGCTTGGGACTAGCGGGGGTGAATGAGCAGTTCTTC. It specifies CASSLGLAGVNEQFF.

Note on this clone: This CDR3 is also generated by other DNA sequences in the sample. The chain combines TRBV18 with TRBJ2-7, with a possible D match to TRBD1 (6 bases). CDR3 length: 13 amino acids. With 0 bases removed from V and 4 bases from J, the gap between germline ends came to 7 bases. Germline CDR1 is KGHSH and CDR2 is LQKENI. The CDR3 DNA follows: TGTGCCAGCTCACCACCGGACAGTTACGAGCAGTACGTC. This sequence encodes CASSPPDSYEQYV.

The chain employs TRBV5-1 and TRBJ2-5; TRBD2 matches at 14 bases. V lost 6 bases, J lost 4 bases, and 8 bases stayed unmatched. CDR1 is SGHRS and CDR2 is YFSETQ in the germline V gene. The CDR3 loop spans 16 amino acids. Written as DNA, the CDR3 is TGCGCCAGCAAAGAGGGACTAGCGGGGGAAATAGAGACCCAGTACTTC. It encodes CASKEGLAGEIETQYF.

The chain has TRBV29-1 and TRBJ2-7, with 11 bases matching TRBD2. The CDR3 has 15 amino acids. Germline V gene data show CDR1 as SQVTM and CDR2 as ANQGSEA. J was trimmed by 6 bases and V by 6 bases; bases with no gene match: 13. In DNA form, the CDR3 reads TGCAGCGTGGGGAAGACTAGCGGGACGGAGAGCGAGCAGTACTTC. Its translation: CSVGKTSGTESEQYF.

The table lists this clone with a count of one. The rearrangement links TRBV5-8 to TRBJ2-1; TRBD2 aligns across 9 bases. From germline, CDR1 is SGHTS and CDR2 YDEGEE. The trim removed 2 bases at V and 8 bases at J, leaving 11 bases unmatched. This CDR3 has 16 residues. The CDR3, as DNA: TGTGCCAGCAGCTTCGTTAGCGGGGGCTCCGGGGATGAGCAGTTCTTC. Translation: CASSFVSGGSGDEQFF.

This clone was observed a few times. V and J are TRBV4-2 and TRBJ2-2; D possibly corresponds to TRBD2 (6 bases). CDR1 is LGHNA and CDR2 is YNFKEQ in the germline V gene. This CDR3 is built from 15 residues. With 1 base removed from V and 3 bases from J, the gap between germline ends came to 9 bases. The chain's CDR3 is CASSQGVADTGELFF. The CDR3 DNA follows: TGTGCCAGCAGCCAAGGAGTAGCGGACACCGGGGAGCTGTTTTTT.

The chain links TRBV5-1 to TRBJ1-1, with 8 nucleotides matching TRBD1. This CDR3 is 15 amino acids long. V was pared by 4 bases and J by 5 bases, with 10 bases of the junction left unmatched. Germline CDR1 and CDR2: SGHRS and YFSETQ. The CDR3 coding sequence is TGCGCCAGCAGCACGACCCCCAGGGGGCTTACTGAAGCTTTCTTT. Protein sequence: CASSTTPRGLTEAFF.

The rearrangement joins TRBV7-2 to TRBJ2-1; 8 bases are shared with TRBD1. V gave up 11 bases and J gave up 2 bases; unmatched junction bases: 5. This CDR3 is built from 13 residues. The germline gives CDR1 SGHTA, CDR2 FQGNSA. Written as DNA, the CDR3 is TGTGCCGGCACAGGGGGAGCCTACAATGAGCAGTTCTTC. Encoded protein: CAGTGGAYNEQFF.

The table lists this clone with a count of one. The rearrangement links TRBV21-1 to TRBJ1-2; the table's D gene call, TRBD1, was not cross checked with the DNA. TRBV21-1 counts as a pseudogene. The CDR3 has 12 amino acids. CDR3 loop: CASSKPDTVRYF. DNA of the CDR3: TGTGCCAGCAGCAAGCCCGACACAGTCCGATATTTC.

The CDR3 DNA is TGCAGTGCTAGTGATACGGGTTCACTTTCTAGCACAGATACGCAGTATTTT. Encoded protein: CSASDTGSLSSTDTQYF. The chain is built from TRBV20-1 and TRBJ2-3; D gene unclear. From germline, CDR1 is DFQATT and CDR2 SNEGSKA (reference sequence). The CDR3 spans 17 residues. Trimming left V 3 bases short and J 0 bases short, with 19 bases between.

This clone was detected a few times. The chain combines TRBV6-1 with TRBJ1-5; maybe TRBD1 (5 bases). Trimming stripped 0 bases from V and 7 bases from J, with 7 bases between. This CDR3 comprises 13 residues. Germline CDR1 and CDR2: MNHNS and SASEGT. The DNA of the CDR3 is TGTGCCAGCAGTGAAGCGCAGGGACAGCCCCAGCATTTT. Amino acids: CASSEAQGQPQHF.

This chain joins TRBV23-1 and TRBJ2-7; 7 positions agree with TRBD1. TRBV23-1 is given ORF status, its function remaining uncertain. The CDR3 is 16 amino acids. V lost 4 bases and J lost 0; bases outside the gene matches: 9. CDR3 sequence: CASSPSYRDSSYEQYV. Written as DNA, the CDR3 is TGCGCCAGCAGTCCATCTTACCGGGACAGCTCCTACGAGCAGTACGTC.

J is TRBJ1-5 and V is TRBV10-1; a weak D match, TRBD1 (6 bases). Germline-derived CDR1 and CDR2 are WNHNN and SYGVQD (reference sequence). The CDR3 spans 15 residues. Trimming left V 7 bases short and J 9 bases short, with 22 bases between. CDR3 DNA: TGCGCCAGCACCTCCCCCCGGGACAATAAATGGCCCCAGCATTTT. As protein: CASTSPRDNKWPQHF.

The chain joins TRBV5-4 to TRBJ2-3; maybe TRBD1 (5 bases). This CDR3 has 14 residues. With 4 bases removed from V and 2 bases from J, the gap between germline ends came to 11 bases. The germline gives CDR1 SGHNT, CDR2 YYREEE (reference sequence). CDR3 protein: CASSREGVTDTQYF. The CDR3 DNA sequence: TGTGCCAGCAGCCGCGAAGGGGTCACAGATACGCAGTATTTT.

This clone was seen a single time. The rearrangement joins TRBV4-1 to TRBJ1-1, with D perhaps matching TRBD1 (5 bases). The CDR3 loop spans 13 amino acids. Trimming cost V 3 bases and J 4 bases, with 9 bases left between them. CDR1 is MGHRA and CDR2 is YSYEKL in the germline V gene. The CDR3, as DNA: TGCGCCAGCAGCCAGTTAAGGGGCACTGAAGCTTTCTTT. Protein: CASSQLRGTEAFF.

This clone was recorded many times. The CDR3 region is CASSGAGFVTGELFF. For the CDR3, the DNA is TGTGCCAGCAGCGGGGCCGGGTTTGTCACCGGGGAGCTGTTTTTT. This chain links TRBV7-9 with TRBJ2-2; tentative D call: TRBD1 (5 bases). Germline V lookup: CDR1 SEHNR, CDR2 FQNEAQ (reference sequence). The CDR3 is 15 residues long. Trimming shortened V by 5 bases and J by 4 bases, and 14 bases separated the two germline ends.

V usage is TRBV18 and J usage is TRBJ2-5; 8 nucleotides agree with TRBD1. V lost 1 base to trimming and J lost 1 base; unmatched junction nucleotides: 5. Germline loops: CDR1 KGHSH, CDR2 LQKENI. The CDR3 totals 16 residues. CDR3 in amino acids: CASSPQDRDRQETQYF. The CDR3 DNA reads TGTGCCAGCTCACCACAGGACAGGGACCGCCAAGAGACCCAGTACTTC.

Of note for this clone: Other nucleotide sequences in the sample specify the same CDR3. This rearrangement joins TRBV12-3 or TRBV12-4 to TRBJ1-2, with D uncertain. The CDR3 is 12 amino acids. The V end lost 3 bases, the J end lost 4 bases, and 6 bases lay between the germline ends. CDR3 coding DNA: TGTGCCAGCAGTTTGTCAGTCTATGGCTACACCTTC. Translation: CASSLSVYGYTF.

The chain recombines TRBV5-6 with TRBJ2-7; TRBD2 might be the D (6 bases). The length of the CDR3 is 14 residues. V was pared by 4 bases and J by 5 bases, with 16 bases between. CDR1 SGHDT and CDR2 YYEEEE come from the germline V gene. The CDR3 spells CASSRTDYSHEQYF. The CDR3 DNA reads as TGTGCCAGCAGCCGCACGGACTATTCCCACGAGCAGTACTTC. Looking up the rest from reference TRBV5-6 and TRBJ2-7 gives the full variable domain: DAGVTQSPTHLIKTRGQQVTLRCSPKSGHDTVSWYQQALGQGPQFIFQYYEEEERQRGNFPDRFSGHQFPNYSSELNVNALLLGDSALYLCASSRTDYSHEQYFGPGTRLTVT.

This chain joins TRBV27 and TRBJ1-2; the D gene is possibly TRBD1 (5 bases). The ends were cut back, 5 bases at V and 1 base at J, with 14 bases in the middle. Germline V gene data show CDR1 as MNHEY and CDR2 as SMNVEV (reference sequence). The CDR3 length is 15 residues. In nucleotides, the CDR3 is TGTGCCAGCAGTCCAGACAGAATTCTTAACTATGGCTACACCTTC. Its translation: CASSPDRILNYGYTF.

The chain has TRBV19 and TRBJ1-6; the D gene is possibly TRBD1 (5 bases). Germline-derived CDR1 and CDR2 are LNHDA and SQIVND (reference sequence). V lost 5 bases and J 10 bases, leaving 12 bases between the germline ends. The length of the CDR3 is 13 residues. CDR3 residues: CASSAEGSSPLHF. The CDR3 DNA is TGTGCCAGTAGTGCGGAGGGGTCCTCACCCCTCCACTTT.

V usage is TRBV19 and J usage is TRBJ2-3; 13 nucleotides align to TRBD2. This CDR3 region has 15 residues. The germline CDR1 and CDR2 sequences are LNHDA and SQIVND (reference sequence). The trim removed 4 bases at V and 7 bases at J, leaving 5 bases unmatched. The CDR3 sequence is CASSTRTSGGHTQYF. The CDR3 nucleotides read TGTGCCAGTAGTACCCGGACTAGCGGGGGCCATACGCAGTATTTT.

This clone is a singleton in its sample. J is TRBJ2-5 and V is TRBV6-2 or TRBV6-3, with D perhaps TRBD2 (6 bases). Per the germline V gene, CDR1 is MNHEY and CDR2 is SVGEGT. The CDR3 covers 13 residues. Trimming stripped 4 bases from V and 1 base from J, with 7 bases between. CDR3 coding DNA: TGTGCCAGCAGTTGGGGACTCCAAGAGACCCAGTACTTC. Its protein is CASSWGLQETQYF.